The entry below gives a single T cell receptor (beta chain) sequence along with its context. Its matching antigen is unknown. Generated by immunoSEQ multiplex PCR, the TCRdb table keeps only in-frame clones and is missing some. This sample has some 100,000 clones, with 70% to 85% found just once. The data are from a study of radiation and T cells in renal cell carcinoma. Overall study findings and caveats: Baseline intratumoral clonotype presence is unknown without pretreatment biopsies.

The time point denotes: baseline pretreatment blood. The treatment denotes: 15 Gy SBRT to primary tumor, nephrectomy 4 weeks later. CDR3 length: 16 residues. V was clipped by 6 bases and J by 1 base, with 21 bases between them. The germline CDR1 and CDR2 sequences are SQVTM and ANQGSEA. The sample was blood, taken from a patient whose treatment included radiotherapy and nephrectomy. This TCR was sampled from a man aged 55 to 70 with renal cell carcinoma. V gene TRBV29-1 combines with J gene TRBJ2-5; a weak D match, TRBD2 (7 bases). The CDR3, as DNA: TGCAGCGTCCAAAAAAGGGGGGGTCGGGCCCAAGAGACCCAGTACTTC. Translating it yields CSVQKRGGRAQETQYF.